This T cell receptor beta chain was sequenced in a study of blood T cell repertoires in COVID-19. The table came from immunoSEQ multiplex PCR; TCRdb's copy has only in-frame clones and leaves some out. The data show around 98,000 clones, 70% to 85% seen once. The CDR3 loop spans 19 amino acids. Germline CDR1 is LNHDA and CDR2 is SQIVND (reference sequence). After removal of 0 bases from V and 5 bases from J, the junction contained 9 bases not matched to a gene. Sequencing was performed on peripheral blood. The V call is TRBV19, the J call TRBJ2-2, with 13 bases matching TRBD2. This receptor was identified in a woman aged 55 to 70 with acute or convalescent COVID-19. The CDR3 loop reads CASSIDRRTSGGRTGELFF. Here the CDR3 DNA reads TGTGCCAGTAGTATAGATCGTCGGACTAGCGGGGGCCGAACCGGGGAGCTGTTTTTT.